The 9 T cell receptor beta chains given below trace back to one sample, sequenced in a study of blood T cell repertoires in COVID-19. The assay was immunoSEQ multiplex PCR, and TCRdb's table has in-frame clones only and misses some. This sample has over 90,000 clones, with around nine tenths found just once. Sequences were obtained from peripheral blood. Receptor source: a man aged 50-59 years with active COVID-19.

The V call is TRBV23-1, the J call TRBJ2-7; D is uncertain. TRBV23-1 is labeled an ORF, and its function is uncertain. This CDR3 is 11 amino acids long. Trimming removed 6 bases from V and 2 bases from J, with 5 bases in between. Here the CDR3 DNA reads TGCGCCAGCAGCCTTGCCTACGAGCAGTACTTC. This codes for CASSLAYEQYF.

The V and J genes are TRBV5-1 and TRBJ1-4; the match to TRBD1 covers 10 bases. Unmatched junction bases numbered 6, after V lost 1 base and J lost 3 bases. Looked up from germline, CDR1 is SGHRS and CDR2 is YFSETQ. The CDR3 sequence is 17 residues long. As DNA, the CDR3 is TGCGCCAGCAGCTTGAAAGACAGGGGGCGGGCTAATGAAAAACTGTTTTTT. This codes for CASSLKDRGRANEKLFF.

The chain has TRBV7-8 and TRBJ1-1; the D gene is possibly TRBD1 (6 bases). Germline CDR1 SGHVS, CDR2 FQNEAQ. CDR3 length: 17 amino acids. V lost 1 base, J lost 8 bases, and 23 bases lay in between. DNA of the CDR3: TGTGCCAGCAGCTTAGGAGACTTCATGGCACAGGGAGGGGAAGCTTTCTTT. This sequence encodes CASSLGDFMAQGGEAFF.

In its sample, this clone was seen once. V usage is TRBV7-2 and J usage is TRBJ2-5, with 9 positions matching TRBD2. V shed 4 bases and J 5 bases; nucleotides not matched to a gene: 5. The CDR3 extends over 14 amino acids. CDR1 and CDR2 from the germline V gene are SGHTA and FQGNSA. The CDR3 nucleotides are TGTGCCAGCAGCTCGGGACTAGCACCCGAGACCCAGTACTTC. Translating it yields CASSSGLAPETQYF.

The CDR3 DNA reads as TGTGCCAGCTCACCACCGACGGGGGGTACCTACAATGAGCAGTTCTTC. Translating it yields CASSPPTGGTYNEQFF. The V call is TRBV18, the J call TRBJ2-1, with TRBD2 matching 7 bases. J gave up 2 bases and V 0 bases, and 4 bases lay outside the gene matches. CDR3 length: 16 residues. Germline V gives CDR1 KGHSH, CDR2 LQKENI.

The chain has TRBV5-1 and TRBJ2-3; 11 bases fit TRBD2. Unmatched junction bases numbered 5, after V lost 2 bases and J lost 6 bases. This CDR3 is built from 15 residues. Germline loops: CDR1 SGHRS, CDR2 YFSETQ. The CDR3 region is CASSFRLAGNDTQYF. The CDR3 DNA reads as TGCGCCAGCAGCTTCCGACTAGCGGGAAATGATACGCAGTATTTT.

The rearrangement links TRBV28 to TRBJ2-7, with D maybe TRBD2 (5 bases). This CDR3 contains 12 residues. The germline gives CDR1 MDHEN, CDR2 SYDVKM. V lost 2 bases and J lost 3, with 5 bases in between. CDR3 DNA sequence: TGTGCCAGCAGTTTACGGGGCTACGAGCAGTACTTC. This sequence encodes CASSLRGYEQYF.

The chain links TRBV7-9 to TRBJ2-1; D possibly corresponds to TRBD2 (6 bases). V shed 3 bases and J shed 8 bases, with 8 bases lying between them. Germline lookup yields CDR1 SEHNR and CDR2 FQNEAQ (reference sequence). The CDR3 loop spans 12 amino acids. The CDR3 coding sequence is TGTGCCAGCAGCTTCGGGGGATATGAGCAGTTCTTC. It translates to CASSFGGYEQFF.

This chain joins TRBV29-1 and TRBJ2-7, with a weak D call TRBD1 (6 bases). Germline CDR1 is SQVTM and CDR2 is ANQGSEA. The ends were cut back, 3 bases at V and 6 bases at J, with 15 bases in the middle. This CDR3 is 13 amino acids long. The CDR3 nucleotides read TGCAGCGTTGATCATCACGGGACACTCGAGCAGTACTTC. It translates to CSVDHHGTLEQYF.